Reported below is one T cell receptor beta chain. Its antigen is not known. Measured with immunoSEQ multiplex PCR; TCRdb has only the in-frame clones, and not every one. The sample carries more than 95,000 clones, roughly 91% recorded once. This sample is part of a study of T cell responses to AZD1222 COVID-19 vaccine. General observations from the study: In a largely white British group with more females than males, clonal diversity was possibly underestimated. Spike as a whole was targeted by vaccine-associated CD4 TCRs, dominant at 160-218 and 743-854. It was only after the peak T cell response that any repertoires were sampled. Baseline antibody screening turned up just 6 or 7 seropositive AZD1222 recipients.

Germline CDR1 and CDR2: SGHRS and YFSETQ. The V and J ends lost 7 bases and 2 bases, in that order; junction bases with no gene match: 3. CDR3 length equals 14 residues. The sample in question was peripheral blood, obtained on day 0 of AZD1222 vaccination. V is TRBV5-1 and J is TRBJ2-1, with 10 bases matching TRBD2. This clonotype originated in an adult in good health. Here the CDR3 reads CASGTSGAYNEQFF. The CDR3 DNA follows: TGCGCCAGCGGCACTAGCGGGGCCTACAATGAGCAGTTCTTC.